The 18 T cell receptor beta chains given below trace back to one sample, sequenced in a study of T cell responses to AZD1222 COVID-19 vaccine. Sequenced by immunoSEQ multiplex PCR; TCRdb stores in-frame clones only, minus some. Of 100,000 or so clones in the sample, 90% to 95% were seen once. The sample here was peripheral blood, taken 28 days after the second AZD1222 dose. The receptors were sampled from an adult who received the AZD1222 COVID-19 vaccine.

The chain couples TRBV15 to TRBJ2-1; 8 nucleotides line up with TRBD1. After removal of 4 bases from V and 4 bases from J, the junction contained 6 bases not matched to a gene. The CDR3 totals 15 residues. The germline gives CDR1 LNHNV, CDR2 YYDKDF (reference sequence). The CDR3 DNA reads as TGTGCCACCAGCAAACTAACAGGGGGTTACAATGAGCAGTTCTTC. Protein sequence: CATSKLTGGYNEQFF.

V and J are TRBV5-6 and TRBJ1-5; perhaps TRBD1 as D (6 bases). V was trimmed by 8 bases and J by 3 bases, leaving 15 bases between them. This CDR3 comprises 14 residues. Germline-derived CDR1 and CDR2 are SGHDT and YYEEEE. This chain's CDR3 is CASRRGANNQPQHF. The CDR3 region has the DNA TGTGCCAGTCGACGGGGGGCCAACAATCAGCCCCAGCATTTT.

The rearrangement links TRBV3-1 (or the pseudogene TRBV3-2) to TRBJ2-7, with D perhaps TRBD1 (5 bases). CDR3 length: 15 residues. Germline V CDR1 and CDR2: LGHDT, YNNKEL (reference sequence). V was pared by 3 bases and J by 7 bases, with 19 bases between. CDR3 coding DNA: TGTGCCAGCAGCCATACCGGGCCCAGGGAAGGGGAGCAGTACTTC. This codes for CASSHTGPREGEQYF.

This clone occurred once. J is TRBJ2-7 and V is TRBV3-1 (or the pseudogene TRBV3-2); TRBD2 matches 8 bases. From germline, CDR1 is LGHDT and CDR2 YNNKEL (reference sequence). V lost 4 bases to trimming and J lost 4 bases; unmatched junction nucleotides: 6. This CDR3 region has 14 residues. The CDR3 sequence is CASSPGLAQYEQYF. Written as DNA, the CDR3 is TGTGCCAGCAGCCCCGGACTAGCTCAATACGAGCAGTACTTC.

The chain combines TRBV6-1 with TRBJ2-7; D gene ambiguous. Trimming pared 3 bases from V and 3 bases from J, leaving 12 bases between. The CDR3 spans 14 residues. Germline CDR1 MNHNS, CDR2 SASEGT. The CDR3 DNA reads as TGTGCCAGCAGTGATTGGCCGAACTACTACGAGCAGTACTTC. It translates to CASSDWPNYYEQYF.

The chain recombines TRBV4-2 with TRBJ1-1; D unresolved. The CDR3 is made up of 13 amino acids. Trimming shortened V by 4 bases and J by 2 bases, and 8 bases separated the two germline ends. In germline, CDR1 is LGHNA, CDR2 YNFKEQ. The CDR3 loop reads CASSRDTNTEAFF. Written as DNA, the CDR3 is TGTGCCAGCAGCCGAGACACCAACACTGAAGCTTTCTTT.

The rearrangement joins TRBV24-1 to TRBJ1-2, with 9 positions matching TRBD1. Germline-derived CDR1 and CDR2 are KGHDR and SFDVKD. This CDR3 comprises 17 residues. V lost 3 bases, J lost 7 bases, and 14 bases stayed unmatched. CDR3 in DNA: TGTGCCACCAGTGATACACCGGGACAGGGCGTGGTGGCTGGCTACACCTTC. Translation gives CATSDTPGQGVVAGYTF.

J is TRBJ1-5 and V is TRBV18; TRBD1 agrees at 8 bases. CDR3 length equals 16 residues. The V gene end was trimmed by 3 bases and the J gene end by 4 bases; junction bases not matched to a gene: 8. Germline V lookup: CDR1 KGHSH, CDR2 LQKENI. CDR3 amino acids: CASSPQGAGGNQPQHF. CDR3 coding DNA: TGTGCCAGCTCACCCCAGGGGGCGGGTGGAAATCAGCCCCAGCATTTT.

The chain joins TRBV3-1 (or the pseudogene TRBV3-2) to TRBJ1-1; no reliable D call. The V end lost 1 base, the J end lost 0 bases, and 3 bases lay between the germline ends. The CDR3 length is 13 residues. CDR1 is LGHDT, CDR2 YNNKEL, per germline (reference sequence). CDR3 DNA sequence: TGTGCCAGCAGCCAAGTCCTGAACACTGAAGCTTTCTTT. It is translated as CASSQVLNTEAFF.

V gene TRBV7-9 combines with J gene TRBJ1-2, with D unclear. V was cut by 2 bases and J by 4 bases, with 8 bases left in between. The V gene's germline CDR1 is SEHNR and CDR2 FQNEAQ (reference sequence). CDR3 length equals 13 residues. This CDR3 reads CASSLLGVYGYTF. CDR3 in DNA: TGTGCCAGCAGCTTACTCGGGGTCTATGGCTACACCTTC.

The gene calls are TRBV3-1 (or the pseudogene TRBV3-2) and TRBJ1-5; D remains unclear. Germline lookup yields CDR1 LGHDT and CDR2 YNNKEL (reference sequence). Deletions cut 3 bases from V and 2 bases from J, with 5 bases between. The length of the CDR3 is 13 residues. CDR3 in DNA: TGTGCCAGCAGCCATGGGGGCAATCAGCCCCAGCATTTT. The encoded protein is CASSHGGNQPQHF.

The rearrangement joins TRBV4-2 to TRBJ1-1, with unresolved D. Germline V gives CDR1 LGHNA, CDR2 YNFKEQ. Trimming left V 2 bases short and J 5 bases short, with 6 bases between. CDR3 length equals 12 residues. Written as DNA, the CDR3 is TGTGCCAGCAGCCAACTGGGAACTGAAGCTTTCTTT. Encoded protein: CASSQLGTEAFF.

This clone was detected only once. The chain employs TRBV5-1 and TRBJ2-6; D ambiguous. The germline V gene has CDR1 SGHRS and CDR2 YFSETQ. V lost 0 bases and J 2 bases, leaving 3 bases between the germline ends. The CDR3 runs to 14 residues. The CDR3 sequence is CASSLDPGANVLTF. Written as DNA, the CDR3 is TGCGCCAGCAGCTTGGACCCTGGGGCCAACGTCCTGACTTTC.

The V call is TRBV18, the J call TRBJ2-1; the D is unclear. V lost 3 bases to trimming and J lost 1 base, with 10 bases between them. This CDR3 region has 15 residues. From germline, CDR1 is KGHSH and CDR2 LQKENI. The CDR3: CASSPLVRSYNEQFF. The CDR3 region has the DNA TGTGCCAGCTCACCTCTAGTAAGGTCCTACAATGAGCAGTTCTTC.

The chain employs TRBV11-2 and TRBJ1-1; TRBD1 aligns across 11 bases. Germline V CDR1 and CDR2: SGHAT, FQNNGV. Losses at the gene ends were 4 bases for V and 3 bases for J; bases not matched to a gene: 1. The CDR3 loop spans 14 amino acids. CDR3 loop: CASSWDRGDTEAFF. The CDR3 nucleotides read TGTGCCAGCAGCTGGGACAGGGGGGACACTGAAGCTTTCTTT.

The genes are TRBV18 and TRBJ1-1; weak D call: TRBD1 (5 bases). The CDR3 has 15 residues. Germline V gene data show CDR1 as KGHSH and CDR2 as LQKENI. Trimming left V 3 bases short and J 4 bases short, with 15 bases between. In DNA form, the CDR3 reads TGTGCCAGCTCACCCGGGGGACGATCGGCCACTGAAGCTTTCTTT. Translation: CASSPGGRSATEAFF.

The CDR3 protein is CATRDRSYYGYTF. The CDR3 nucleotides read TGTGCCACCCGAGACCGAAGTTACTATGGCTACACCTTC. This sequence joins TRBV19 and TRBJ1-2; D is undetermined. From germline, CDR1 is LNHDA and CDR2 SQIVND (reference sequence). The CDR3 is made up of 13 amino acids. V shed 10 bases and J shed 3 bases, with 15 bases lying between them.

This rearrangement joins TRBV7-2 to TRBJ1-6; D is unclear. Germline CDR1 is SGHTA and CDR2 is FQGNSA. The CDR3 contains 13 residues. V shed 11 bases and J shed 7 bases, with 15 bases lying between them. CDR3 nucleotides: TGTGCCTCAAAGAGACATACAAATTCACCCCTCCACTTT. Its protein product is CASKRHTNSPLHF.